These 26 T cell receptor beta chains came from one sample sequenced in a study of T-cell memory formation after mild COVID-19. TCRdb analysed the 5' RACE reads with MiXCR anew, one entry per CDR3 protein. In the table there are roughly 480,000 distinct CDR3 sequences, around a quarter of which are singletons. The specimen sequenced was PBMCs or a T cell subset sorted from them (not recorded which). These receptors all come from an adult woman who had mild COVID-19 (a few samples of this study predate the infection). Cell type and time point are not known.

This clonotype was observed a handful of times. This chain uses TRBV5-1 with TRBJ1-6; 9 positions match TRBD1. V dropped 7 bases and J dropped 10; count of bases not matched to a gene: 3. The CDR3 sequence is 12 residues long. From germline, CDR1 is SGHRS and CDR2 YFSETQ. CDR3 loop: CASGTGNSPLHF. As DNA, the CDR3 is TGCGCCAGCGGGACAGGGAACTCACCCCTCCACTTT.

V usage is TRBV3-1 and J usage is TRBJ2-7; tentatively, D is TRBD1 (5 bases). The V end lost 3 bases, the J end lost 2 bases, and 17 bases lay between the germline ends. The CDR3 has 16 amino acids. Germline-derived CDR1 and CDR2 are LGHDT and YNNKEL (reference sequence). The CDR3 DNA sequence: TGTGCCAGCAGCCACGACAGAAGCAGGGTTGCCTACGAGCAGTACTTC. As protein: CASSHDRSRVAYEQYF.

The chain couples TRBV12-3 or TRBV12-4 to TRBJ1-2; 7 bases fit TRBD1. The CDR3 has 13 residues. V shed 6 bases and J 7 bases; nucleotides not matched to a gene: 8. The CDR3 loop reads CASRSGGDSGYTF. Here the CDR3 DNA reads TGTGCCAGCAGGTCAGGGGGTGACTCTGGCTACACCTTC.

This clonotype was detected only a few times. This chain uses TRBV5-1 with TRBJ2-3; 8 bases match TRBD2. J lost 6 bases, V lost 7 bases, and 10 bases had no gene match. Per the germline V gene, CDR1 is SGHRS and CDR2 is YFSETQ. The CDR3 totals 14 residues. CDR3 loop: CASFSGGARDTQYF. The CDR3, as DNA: TGCGCCAGCTTCTCGGGGGGGGCCAGGGATACGCAGTATTTT.

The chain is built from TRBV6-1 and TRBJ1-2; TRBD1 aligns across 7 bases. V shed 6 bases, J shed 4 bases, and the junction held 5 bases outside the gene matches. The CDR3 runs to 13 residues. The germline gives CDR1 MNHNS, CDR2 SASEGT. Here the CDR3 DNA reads TGTGCCAGCAGCGTGGACAGGATCTATGGCTACACCTTC. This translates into CASSVDRIYGYTF.

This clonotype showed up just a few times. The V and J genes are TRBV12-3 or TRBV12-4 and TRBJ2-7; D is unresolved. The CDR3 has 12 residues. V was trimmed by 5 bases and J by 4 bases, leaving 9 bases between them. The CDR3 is CASSPRFYEQYF. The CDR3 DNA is TGTGCCAGCAGTCCCCGTTTTTACGAGCAGTACTTC.

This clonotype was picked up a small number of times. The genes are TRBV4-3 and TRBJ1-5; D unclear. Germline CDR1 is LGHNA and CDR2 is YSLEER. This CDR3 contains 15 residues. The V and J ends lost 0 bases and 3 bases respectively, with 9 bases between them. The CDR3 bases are TGCGCCAGCAGCCAAGATTACAGTTCCAATCAGCCCCAGCATTTT. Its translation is CASSQDYSSNQPQHF.

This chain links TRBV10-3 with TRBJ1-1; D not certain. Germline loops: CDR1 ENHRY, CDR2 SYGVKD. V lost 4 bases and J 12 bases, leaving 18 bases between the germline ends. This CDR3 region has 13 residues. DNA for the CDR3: TGTGCCATCAGTGCTGCAGGACTCTTTATAACTTTCTTT. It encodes CAISAAGLFITFF.

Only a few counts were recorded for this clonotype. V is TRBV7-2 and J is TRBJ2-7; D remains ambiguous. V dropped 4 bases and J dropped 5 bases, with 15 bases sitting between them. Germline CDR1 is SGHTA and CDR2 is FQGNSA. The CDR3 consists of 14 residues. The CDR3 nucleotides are TGTGCCAGCAGCTCCGGGTCCGCCGGGCACGAGCAGTACTTC. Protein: CASSSGSAGHEQYF.

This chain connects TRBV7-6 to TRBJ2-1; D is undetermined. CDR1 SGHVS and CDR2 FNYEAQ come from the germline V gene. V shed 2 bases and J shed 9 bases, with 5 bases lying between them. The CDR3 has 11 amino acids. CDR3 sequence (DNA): TGTGCCAGCAGCTTAACAGCTGAGCAGTTCTTC. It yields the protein CASSLTAEQFF.

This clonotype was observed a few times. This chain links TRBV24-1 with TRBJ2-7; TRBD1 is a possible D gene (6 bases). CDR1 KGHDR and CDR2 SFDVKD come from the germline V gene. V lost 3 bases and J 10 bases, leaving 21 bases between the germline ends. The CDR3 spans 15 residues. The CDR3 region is CATSDTLTDSSVQYF. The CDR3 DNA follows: TGTGCCACCAGTGATACCCTTACGGACAGCTCGGTACAGTACTTC.

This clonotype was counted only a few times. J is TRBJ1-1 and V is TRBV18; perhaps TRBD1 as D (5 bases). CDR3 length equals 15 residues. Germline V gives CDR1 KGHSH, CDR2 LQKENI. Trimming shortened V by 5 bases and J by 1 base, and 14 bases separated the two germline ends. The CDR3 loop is CASSSQTARNTEAFF. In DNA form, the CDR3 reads TGTGCCAGCTCATCGCAGACAGCAAGGAACACTGAAGCTTTCTTT.

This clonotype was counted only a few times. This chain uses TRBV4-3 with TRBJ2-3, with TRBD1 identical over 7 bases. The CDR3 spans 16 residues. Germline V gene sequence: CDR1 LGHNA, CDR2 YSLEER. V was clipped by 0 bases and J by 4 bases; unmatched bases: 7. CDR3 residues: CASSQEDRSAADTQYF. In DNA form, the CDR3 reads TGCGCCAGCAGCCAAGAGGACAGGTCAGCGGCAGATACGCAGTATTTT.

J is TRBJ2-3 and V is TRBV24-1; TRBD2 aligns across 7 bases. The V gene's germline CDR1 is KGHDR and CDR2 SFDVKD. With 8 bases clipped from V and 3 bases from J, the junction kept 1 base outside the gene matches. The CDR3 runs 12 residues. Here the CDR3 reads CATNGGTDTQYF. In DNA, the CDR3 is TGTGCCACCAACGGGGGGACAGATACGCAGTATTTT.

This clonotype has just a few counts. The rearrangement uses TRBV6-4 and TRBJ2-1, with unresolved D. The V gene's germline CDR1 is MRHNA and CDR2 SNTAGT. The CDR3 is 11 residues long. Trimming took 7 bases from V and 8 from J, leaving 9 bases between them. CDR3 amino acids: CASNPGHEQFF. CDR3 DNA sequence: TGTGCCAGCAACCCCGGGCATGAGCAGTTCTTC.

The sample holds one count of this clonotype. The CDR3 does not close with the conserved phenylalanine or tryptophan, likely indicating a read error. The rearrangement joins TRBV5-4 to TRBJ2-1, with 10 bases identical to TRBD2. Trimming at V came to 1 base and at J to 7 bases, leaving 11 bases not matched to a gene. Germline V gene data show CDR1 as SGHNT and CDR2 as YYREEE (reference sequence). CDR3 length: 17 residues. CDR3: CASSLRVLAGDTNEQFV. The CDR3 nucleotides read TGTGCCAGCAGCTTGCGGGTCCTAGCGGGAGACACGAATGAGCAGTTCGTC.

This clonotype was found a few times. CDR3: CASSLAGPGGDEQFF. The CDR3 DNA reads as TGCGCCAGCAGCTTAGCCGGGCCTGGGGGTGATGAGCAGTTCTTC. This chain joins TRBV5-1 and TRBJ2-1; either TRBD1 or TRBD2 may supply D (5 bases each). The V end was cut by 2 bases, the J end by 8 bases, with 17 bases between. The CDR3 spans 15 residues. Germline values: CDR1 SGHRS, CDR2 YFSETQ.

CDR3 loop: CASSLAGGPGQPQHF. The CDR3 DNA is TGCGCCAGCAGCTTGGCAGGGGGTCCCGGTCAGCCCCAGCATTTT. The gene calls are TRBV5-1 and TRBJ1-5, with TRBD1 identical over 7 bases. CDR3 length equals 15 residues. After removal of 0 bases from V and 6 bases from J, the junction contained 6 bases not matched to a gene. The germline V gene has CDR1 SGHRS and CDR2 YFSETQ.

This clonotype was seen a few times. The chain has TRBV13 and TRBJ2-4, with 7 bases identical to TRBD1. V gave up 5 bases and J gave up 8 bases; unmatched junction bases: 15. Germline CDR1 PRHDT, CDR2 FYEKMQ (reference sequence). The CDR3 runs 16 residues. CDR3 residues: CASSQTGQPGVDIQYF. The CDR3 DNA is TGTGCCAGCAGCCAGACAGGGCAGCCTGGTGTAGACATTCAGTACTTC.

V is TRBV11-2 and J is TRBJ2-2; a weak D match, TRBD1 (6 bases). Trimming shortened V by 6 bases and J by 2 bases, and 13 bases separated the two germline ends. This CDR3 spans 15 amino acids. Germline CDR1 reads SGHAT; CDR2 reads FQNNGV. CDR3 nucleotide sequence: TGTGCCAGCAGACCACCAGGGGTTAACACCGGGGAGCTGTTTTTT. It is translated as CASRPPGVNTGELFF.

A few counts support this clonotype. In DNA form, the CDR3 reads TGTGCCAGCAGCCGCATCACTGGACTGGAGACCCAGTACTTC. Amino acids: CASSRITGLETQYF. The genes are TRBV7-6 and TRBJ2-5, with D possibly matching TRBD2 (5 bases). V lost 5 bases and J 5 bases, leaving 15 bases between the germline ends. The V gene's germline CDR1 is SGHVS and CDR2 FNYEAQ. The CDR3 has 14 residues.

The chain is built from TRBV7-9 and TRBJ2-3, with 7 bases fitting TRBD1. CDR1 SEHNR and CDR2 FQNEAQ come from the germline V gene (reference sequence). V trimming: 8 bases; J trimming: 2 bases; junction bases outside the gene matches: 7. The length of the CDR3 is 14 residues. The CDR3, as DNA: TGTGCCAGCGAGAGACAGGGCTACACAGATACGCAGTATTTT. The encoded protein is CASERQGYTDTQYF.

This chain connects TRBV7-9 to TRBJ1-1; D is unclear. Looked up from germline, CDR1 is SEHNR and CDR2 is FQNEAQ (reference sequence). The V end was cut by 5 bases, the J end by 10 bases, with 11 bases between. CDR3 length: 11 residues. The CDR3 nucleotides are TGTGCCAGCAGCCCCGAACCGGGAGCTTTCTTT. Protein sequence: CASSPEPGAFF.

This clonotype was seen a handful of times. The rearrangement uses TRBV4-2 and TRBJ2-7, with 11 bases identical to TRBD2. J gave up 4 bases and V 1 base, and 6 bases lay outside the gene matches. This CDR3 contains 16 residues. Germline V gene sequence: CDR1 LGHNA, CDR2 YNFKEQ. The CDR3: CASSQGSTSGAYEQYF. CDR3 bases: TGTGCCAGCAGCCAAGGTTCGACTAGCGGGGCGTACGAGCAGTACTTC.

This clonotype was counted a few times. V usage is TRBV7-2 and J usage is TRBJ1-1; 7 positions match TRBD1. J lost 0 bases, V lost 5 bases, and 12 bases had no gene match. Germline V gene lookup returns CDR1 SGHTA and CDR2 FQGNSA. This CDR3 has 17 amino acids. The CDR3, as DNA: TGTGCCAGCAGCCGCCAGACAGGGATCGGGGTGAACACTGAAGCTTTCTTT. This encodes CASSRQTGIGVNTEAFF.

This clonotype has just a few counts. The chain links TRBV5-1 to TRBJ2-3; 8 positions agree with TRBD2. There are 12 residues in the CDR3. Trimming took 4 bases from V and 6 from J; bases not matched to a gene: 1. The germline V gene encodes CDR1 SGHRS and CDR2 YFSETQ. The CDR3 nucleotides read TGCGCCAGCAGCAGACTAGCGGATACGCAGTATTTT. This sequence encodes CASSRLADTQYF.